This paragraph reports one TCR beta chain. Its antigen is undetermined. The CDR3 runs to 15 residues. The V end was cut by 4 bases, the J end by 3 bases, with 14 bases between. CDR1 is SGHNT, CDR2 YYREEE, per germline (reference sequence). This entry belongs to a study of blood T cells in healthy people across ages. For the study at large: T cells yielded about one barcoded beta molecule per two cells through template switching.

The study's findings and limits: From one million sequenced T cells, diversity estimates were lower bounds. There were more naive CD4+ cells and higher diversity in long-lived donors than in aged donors. The lack of PBMC sorting stopped any conclusive naive versus antigen-experienced comparison.

The authors ran a second PCR of about 6 to 12 cycles using a sample-barcoded 5' primer and a J-beta primer mix. TCRdb ran MiXCR on the 5' RACE reads and lists one entry per CDR3 protein. The sample contains around 1,700,000 distinct CDR3 sequences, about 30% of which appear only once. This receptor was taken from a woman younger than 45 in good health. Sequencing was done on a sample of blood. This chain connects TRBV5-4 to TRBJ2-1; the D gene is possibly TRBD2 (6 bases). CDR3 DNA: TGTGCCAGCAGCCCGTGGGGGGACGGCTACAATGAGCAGTTCTTC. The encoded protein is CASSPWGDGYNEQFF.